This T cell receptor beta chain derives from a study of T cells in tuberculosis. V trimming: 3 bases; J trimming: 4 bases; junction bases outside the gene matches: 9. CDR3 length: 16 amino acids. Germline V gives CDR1 SGHTA, CDR2 FQGNSA. Thawed, overnight-rested PBMC were stained with GMM-loaded CD1B tetramer, viability dye and anti-CD3, then sorted. CD1B tetramers were loaded with Rhodococcus equi-derived C32 glucose monomycolate. PBMC for tetramer sorting were first depleted of CD14-expressing monocytes. This clone was seen a handful of times. Sequenced by immunoSEQ multiplex PCR; TCRdb stores in-frame clones only, minus some. Of 80,000 to 90,000 clones detected, approximately 90% appear once; the ten largest clones hold about 1.9%.

The sample consisted of CD1b-GMM tetramer-negative cells sorted from PBMCs. The clonotype originates from an adult woman with latent tuberculosis. The genes are TRBV7-2 and TRBJ2-3; 8 bases are a match to TRBD2. The CDR3 sequence is CASSFHSGGRADTQYF. CDR3 in DNA: TGTGCCAGCAGCTTTCATTCGGGGGGGCGGGCAGATACGCAGTATTTT.